This T cell receptor beta chain was identified in a study of response to subunit inactivated influenza vaccine. This clonotype was observed a handful of times. Trimming cost V 1 base and J 2 bases; bases outside gene matches: 9. The germline V gene has CDR1 MDHEN and CDR2 SYDVKM. The CDR3 spans 18 residues. MiXCR, applied by TCRdb to the RT-PCR reads, yields one record per CDR3 protein. The sample records over 800,000 distinct CDR3 sequences, approximately 21% being singletons. Sequenced here: PBMCs from blood, sampled about 5 days after vaccination. The sequence was collected from a man between 50 and 59 years old who received an inactivated influenza vaccine. This sequence joins TRBV28 and TRBJ2-7; TRBD2 aligns across 12 bases. The CDR3 nucleotides read TGTGCCAGCAGTTTATTGACTAGCGGGAGCTTAGCTGCCTACGAGCAGTACTTC. Amino acids: CASSLLTSGSLAAYEQYF.